Included here is one T cell receptor beta chain sequence, with context. This record comes from a study of shared clonotypes between healthy human individuals. Germline CDR1 reads SEHNR; CDR2 reads FQNEAQ (reference sequence). This CDR3 region has 13 residues. The V and J ends lost 5 bases and 5 bases respectively, with 12 bases between them. Some clones are missing from TCRdb's copy, which holds only in-frame ones; the method was immunoSEQ multiplex PCR. The sample has over 1.5 million clones; nearly 99% are singletons. Sequencing was done on a sample of naive CD4+ T cells sorted from blood. As to subset: CD45RA+ positively selected. The chain couples TRBV7-9 to TRBJ2-5; D not resolved. This clonotype originated in a man aged 25 to 40 in good health. The CDR3 loop is CASSPFIGETQYF. CDR3 DNA sequence: TGTGCCAGCAGCCCTTTTATCGGGGAGACCCAGTACTTC. The full variable domain, rest sourced from reference TRBV7-9 and TRBJ2-5, is DTGVSQNPRHKITKRGQNVTFRCDPISEHNRLYWYRQTLGQGPEFLTYFQNEAQLEKSRLLSDRFSAERPKGSFSTLEIQRTEQGDSAMYLCASSPFIGETQYFGPGTRLLVL.